Listed below are T cell receptor beta chains from one sample, sequenced in a study of T cells in Graves' hyperthyroidism and ophthalmopathy. TCRdb itself ran the multiplex PCR reads through MiXCR, one entry per CDR3 protein. The sample lists more than 500,000 distinct CDR3 sequences, 15% to 20% occurring once. Sequenced: blood. The receptors come from a young woman with Graves' ophthalmopathy. CDR3s include the opening cysteine and the closing phenylalanine or tryptophan.

v_call: TRBV30; cdr3_aa: CAWKISGDEKLFF
v_call: TRBV4-2; cdr3_aa: CASSQAPAANTGELFF
v_call: TRBV19; cdr3_aa: CASSRQHPNEQFF
v_call: TRBV5-1; cdr3_aa: CASSADGKGYTF
v_call: TRBV7-2; cdr3_aa: CASSLGQGAPGELFF
v_call: TRBV6-1; cdr3_aa: CASSSDRTNEKLFF
v_call: TRBV5-5; cdr3_aa: CASSLVGGALTEAFF
v_call: TRBV13; cdr3_aa: CASSSRTGVSEQFF
v_call: TRBV10-1; cdr3_aa: CASSGLAGGPKTGELFF
v_call: TRBV6-2/TRBV6-3; cdr3_aa: CASSRRDFPGYEQYF
v_call: TRBV6-2/TRBV6-3; cdr3_aa: CASEGMTSGLDEQYF
v_call: TRBV6-2/TRBV6-3; cdr3_aa: CASIVDRGTFEQYF
v_call: TRBV18; cdr3_aa: CASSPRQVATNEKLFF
v_call: TRBV20-1; cdr3_aa: CSARGTSEWEQYF
v_call: TRBV12-3/TRBV12-4; cdr3_aa: CASNLRDRGLGGNQPQHF
v_call: TRBV6-5; cdr3_aa: CASSYIGERGNQPQHF
v_call: TRBV12-3/TRBV12-4; cdr3_aa: CASSFWDRDYEQYF
v_call: TRBV6-2/TRBV6-3; cdr3_aa: CASSYGGLTIYEQYF
v_call: TRBV20-1; cdr3_aa: CSAKGVAGELFF
v_call: TRBV6-1; cdr3_aa: CASSPDTRARSYEQYF
v_call: TRBV5-1; cdr3_aa: CASSWVSGTGTDTQYF
v_call: TRBV29-1; cdr3_aa: CSVDRGKDTQYF
v_call: TRBV24-1; cdr3_aa: CASSKTSFLETQYF
v_call: TRBV7-9; cdr3_aa: CASPRGGYTF
v_call: TRBV20-1; cdr3_aa: CSATITRRAEQYF
v_call: TRBV7-9; cdr3_aa: CASRPNGASYGYTF